Below are 8 T cell receptor beta chains sequenced from a single sample in a study of CXCR3-negative and CXCR3-positive naive CD8 T cells. In preparing the TRB cDNA libraries, 5' RACE with UMI labels was used. TCRdb reprocessed the 5' RACE reads and keeps a single row for each CDR3 protein, giving no DNA. This sample's clone table lists 40,000 to 45,000 distinct CDR3 sequences. The sequencing sample was made of memory CD8+ T cells from blood. The origin of the receptors is a human donor in good health. Some clones in this sample may be carry-over from other donors' samples.

V and J are TRBV20-1 and TRBJ2-5; TCRdb gives TRBD1 as the D gene, but with no DNA this cannot be confirmed. Germline V gene lookup returns CDR1 DFQATT and CDR2 SNEGSKA (reference sequence). The CDR3 consists of 16 residues. The CDR3 reads CSARDSAGGSMETQYF.

The V gene is TRBV20-1, the J gene TRBJ2-7; the TCRdb D gene call, TRBD2, has no DNA to confirm it. CDR1 and CDR2 (germline): DFQATT, SNEGSKA (reference sequence). CDR3 length: 14 residues. CDR3 protein: CSALRDYSGYEQYF.

The gene calls are TRBV4-3 and TRBJ1-3; TCRdb returns TRBD1, unconfirmable since there is no DNA. The CDR3 is made up of 16 amino acids. Germline values: CDR1 LGHNA, CDR2 YSLEER. This CDR3 is CASSQSARGSGNTIYF.

The chain uses TRBV6-5 and TRBJ1-2. The CDR3 totals 15 residues. Per the germline V gene, CDR1 is MNHEY and CDR2 is SVGAGI. This CDR3 reads CASSYEAEALYGYTF.

The chain joins TRBV7-9 to TRBJ1-5; TCRdb's D call of TRBD1 is untestable without DNA. The CDR3 extends over 15 amino acids. The germline CDR1 and CDR2 sequences are SEHNR and FQNEAQ (reference sequence). The CDR3 reads CASSDGGRSNQPQHF.

V gene TRBV4-3 combines with J gene TRBJ2-3; TCRdb lists TRBD2, though no DNA is available to test this call. Looked up from germline, CDR1 is LGHNA and CDR2 is YSLEER. This CDR3 contains 16 residues. CDR3 in amino acids: CASSQEVAGGSDTQYF.

The chain carries TRBV18 and TRBJ2-1. This CDR3 spans 14 amino acids. Germline CDR1 reads KGHSH; CDR2 reads LQKENI. CDR3 amino acids: CASSPASSYNEQFF.

J is TRBJ2-3 and V is TRBV7-9; TCRdb calls TRBD1, which cannot be checked without DNA. Germline CDR1 reads SEHNR; CDR2 reads FQNEAQ (reference sequence). The CDR3 contains 14 residues. CDR3 loop: CASSPGQGLDTQYF. The full variable domain, rest sourced from reference TRBV7-9 and TRBJ2-3, is DTGVSQNPRHKITKRGQNVTFRCDPISEHNRLYWYRQTLGQGPEFLTYFQNEAQLEKSRLLSDRFSAERPKGSFSTLEIQRTEQGDSAMYLCASSPGQGLDTQYFGPGTRLTVL.